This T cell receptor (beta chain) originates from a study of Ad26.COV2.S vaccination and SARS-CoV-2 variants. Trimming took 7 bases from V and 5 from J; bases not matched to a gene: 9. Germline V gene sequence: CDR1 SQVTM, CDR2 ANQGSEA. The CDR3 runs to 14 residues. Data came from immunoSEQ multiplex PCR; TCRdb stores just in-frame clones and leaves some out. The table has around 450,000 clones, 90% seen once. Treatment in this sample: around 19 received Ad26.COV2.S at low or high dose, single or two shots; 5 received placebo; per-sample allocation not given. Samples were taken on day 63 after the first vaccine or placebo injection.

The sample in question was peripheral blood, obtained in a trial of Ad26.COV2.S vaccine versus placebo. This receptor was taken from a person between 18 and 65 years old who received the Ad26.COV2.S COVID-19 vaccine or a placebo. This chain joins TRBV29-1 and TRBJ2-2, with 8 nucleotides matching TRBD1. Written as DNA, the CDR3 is TGCAGCGCGCGGACAGGGCGTGGTACCGGGGAGCTGTTTTTT. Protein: CSARTGRGTGELFF.